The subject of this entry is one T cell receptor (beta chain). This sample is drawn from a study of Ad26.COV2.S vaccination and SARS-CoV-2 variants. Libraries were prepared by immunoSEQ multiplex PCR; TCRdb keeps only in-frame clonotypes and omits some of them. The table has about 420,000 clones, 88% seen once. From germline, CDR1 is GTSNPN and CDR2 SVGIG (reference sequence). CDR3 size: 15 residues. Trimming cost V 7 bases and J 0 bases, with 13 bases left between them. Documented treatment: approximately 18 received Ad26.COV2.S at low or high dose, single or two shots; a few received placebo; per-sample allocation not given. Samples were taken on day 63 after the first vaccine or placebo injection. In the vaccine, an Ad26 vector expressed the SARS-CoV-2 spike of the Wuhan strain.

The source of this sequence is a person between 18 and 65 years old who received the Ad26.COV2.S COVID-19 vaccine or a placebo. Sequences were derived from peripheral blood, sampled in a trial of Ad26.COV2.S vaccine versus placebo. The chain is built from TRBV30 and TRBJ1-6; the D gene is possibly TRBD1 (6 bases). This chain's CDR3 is CAFRQVSSYNSPLHF. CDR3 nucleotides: TGTGCCTTTCGACAGGTTTCCTCCTATAATTCACCCCTCCACTTT.